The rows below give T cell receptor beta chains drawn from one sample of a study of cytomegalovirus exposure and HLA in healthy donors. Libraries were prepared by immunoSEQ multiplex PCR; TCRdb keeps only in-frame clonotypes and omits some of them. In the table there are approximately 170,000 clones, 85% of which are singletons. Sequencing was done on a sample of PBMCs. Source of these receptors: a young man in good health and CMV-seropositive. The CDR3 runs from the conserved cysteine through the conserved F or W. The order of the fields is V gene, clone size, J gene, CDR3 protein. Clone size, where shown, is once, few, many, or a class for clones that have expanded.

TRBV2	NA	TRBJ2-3	CASRRLAIGTDTQYF
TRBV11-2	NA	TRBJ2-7	CASSFQGAYEQYF
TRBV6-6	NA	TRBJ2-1	CASSRQGATYNEQFF
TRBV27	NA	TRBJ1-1	CASSPPGNTEAFF
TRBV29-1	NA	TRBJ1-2	CSVEDRLGGPGGYTF
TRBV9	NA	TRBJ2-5	CASSVAGLAGTQETQYF
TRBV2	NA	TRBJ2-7	CASVGAGDSYEQYF
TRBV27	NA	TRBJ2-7	CASSLRGKDHEQYF
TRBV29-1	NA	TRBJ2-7	CSVDEGRTSGTYEQYF
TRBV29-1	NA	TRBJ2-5	CSVGTGSETQYF
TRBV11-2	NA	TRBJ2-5	CASSLDVQYQETQYF
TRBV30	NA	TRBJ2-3	CAWSTPSSSRQYF
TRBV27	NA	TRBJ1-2	CASSTLTEGRGYTF
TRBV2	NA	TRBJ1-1	CASSDPGQGDTEAFF
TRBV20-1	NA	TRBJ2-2	CSARDNGELFF
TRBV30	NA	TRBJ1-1	CAWVPGTGYTEAFF
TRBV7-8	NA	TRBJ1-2	CASSLGRRYGYTF
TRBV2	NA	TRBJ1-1	CASSEETGNTEAFF
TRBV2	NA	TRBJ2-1	CASSEAPNTNEQFF
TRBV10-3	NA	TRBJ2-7	CAIRSRDTSYEQYF
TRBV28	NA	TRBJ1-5	CASSFRQGNQPQHF
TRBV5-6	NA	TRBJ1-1	CASSLQRGRGTEAFF
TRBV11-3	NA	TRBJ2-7	CASSSYVSAGAYEQYF
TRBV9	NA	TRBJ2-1	CASSVGGSDAYNEQFF
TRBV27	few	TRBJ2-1	CAKVRSGGGIPDNEQFF
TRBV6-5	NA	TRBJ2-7	CASSYTSDYEQYF
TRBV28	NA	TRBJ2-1	CASSVGRNEQFF
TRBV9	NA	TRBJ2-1	CASSVEWTSLNEQFF
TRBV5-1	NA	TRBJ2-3	CASSGTSDTDTQYF
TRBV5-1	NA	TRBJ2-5	CASSAPPGLALPRETQYF
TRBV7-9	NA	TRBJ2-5	CASSSTPQETQYF
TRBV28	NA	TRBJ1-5	CASSLPWPLYSNQPQHF
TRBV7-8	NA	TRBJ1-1	CASSLEWGQDEAFF
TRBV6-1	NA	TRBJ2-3	CASSVLRVPHTDTQYF
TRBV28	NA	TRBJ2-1	CASSFGTGYNEQFF
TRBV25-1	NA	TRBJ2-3	CASSDRGQATSTDTQYF
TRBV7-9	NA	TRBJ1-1	CASSPWTGGADTEAFF
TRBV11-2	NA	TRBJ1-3	CASSLDRLAKGGSGNTIYF
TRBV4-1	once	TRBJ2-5	CASSQYARQAETQYF
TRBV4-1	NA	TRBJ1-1	CASNAGTEAFF
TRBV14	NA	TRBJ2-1	CASSQRQGHSSYNEQFF
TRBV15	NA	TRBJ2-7	CATSPRSGGSYEQYF
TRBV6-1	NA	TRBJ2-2	CASSEAYETGELFF
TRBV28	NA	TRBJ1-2	CASSFDPGTGANYGYTF
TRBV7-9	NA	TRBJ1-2	CASSSGQTNYGYTF
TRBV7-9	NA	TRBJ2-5	CASSSQTGEETQYF
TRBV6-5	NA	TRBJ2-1	CASSSTSGGHRNEQFF
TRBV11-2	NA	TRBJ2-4	CASSSIQGLAKNIQYF
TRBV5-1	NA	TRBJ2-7	CASSFGTGAYEQYF
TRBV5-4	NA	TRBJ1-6	CASSLYSGVVYSPLHF
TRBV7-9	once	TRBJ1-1	CASSLVPFTRENTEAFF
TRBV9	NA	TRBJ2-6	CASSVPTGGKAGANVLTF
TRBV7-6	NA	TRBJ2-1	CASSLARPHNEQFF
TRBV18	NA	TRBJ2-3	CASSWGQGADTQYF